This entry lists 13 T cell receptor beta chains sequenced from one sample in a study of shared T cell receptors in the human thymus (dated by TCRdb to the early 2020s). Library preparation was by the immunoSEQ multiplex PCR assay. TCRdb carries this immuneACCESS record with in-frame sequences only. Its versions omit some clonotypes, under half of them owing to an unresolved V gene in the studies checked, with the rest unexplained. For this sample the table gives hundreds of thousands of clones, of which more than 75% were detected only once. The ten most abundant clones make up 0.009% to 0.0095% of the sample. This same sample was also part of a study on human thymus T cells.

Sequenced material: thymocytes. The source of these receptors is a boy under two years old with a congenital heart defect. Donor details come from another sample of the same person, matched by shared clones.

The CDR3 region has the DNA TGTGCCAGCACCGCAGATACGCAGTATTTT. This translates into CASTADTQYF. This sequence joins TRBV7-9 and TRBJ2-3; D is uncertain. The CDR3 consists of 10 residues. The ends were cut back, 7 bases at V and 4 bases at J, with 3 bases in the middle. Germline V gives CDR1 SEHNR, CDR2 FQNEAQ (reference sequence). Complete variable domain (other parts from reference TRBV7-9 and TRBJ2-3): DTGVSQNPRHKITKRGQNVTFRCDPISEHNRLYWYRQTLGQGPEFLTYFQNEAQLEKSRLLSDRFSAERPKGSFSTLEIQRTEQGDSAMYLCASTADTQYFGPGTRLTVL.

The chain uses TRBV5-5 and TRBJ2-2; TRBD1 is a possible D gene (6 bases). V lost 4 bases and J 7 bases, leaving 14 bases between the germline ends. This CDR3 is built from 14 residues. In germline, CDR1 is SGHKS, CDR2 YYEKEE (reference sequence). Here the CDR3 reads CASSPATGGGELFF. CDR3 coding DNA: TGTGCCAGCAGCCCAGCGACAGGTGGCGGGGAGCTGTTTTTT.

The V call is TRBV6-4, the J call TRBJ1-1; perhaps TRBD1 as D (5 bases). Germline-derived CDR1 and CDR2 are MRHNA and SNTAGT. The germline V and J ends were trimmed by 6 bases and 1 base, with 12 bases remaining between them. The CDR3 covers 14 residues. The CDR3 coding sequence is TGTGCCAGCAGGCCCACAGGAGAGAACACTGAAGCTTTCTTT. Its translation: CASRPTGENTEAFF.

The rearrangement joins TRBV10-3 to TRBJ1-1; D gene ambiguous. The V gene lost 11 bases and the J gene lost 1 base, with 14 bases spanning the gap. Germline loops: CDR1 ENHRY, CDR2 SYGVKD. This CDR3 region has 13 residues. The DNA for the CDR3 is TGTGCCGCAGCGGGCGGGAAGAACACTGAAGCTTTCTTT. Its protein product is CAAAGGKNTEAFF.

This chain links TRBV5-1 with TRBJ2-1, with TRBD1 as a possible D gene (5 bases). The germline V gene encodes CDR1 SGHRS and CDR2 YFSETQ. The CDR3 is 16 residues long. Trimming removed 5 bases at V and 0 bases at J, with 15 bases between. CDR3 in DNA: TGCGCCAGCAGACCTGGGCAGGGAAGCTCCTACAATGAGCAGTTCTTC. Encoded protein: CASRPGQGSSYNEQFF.

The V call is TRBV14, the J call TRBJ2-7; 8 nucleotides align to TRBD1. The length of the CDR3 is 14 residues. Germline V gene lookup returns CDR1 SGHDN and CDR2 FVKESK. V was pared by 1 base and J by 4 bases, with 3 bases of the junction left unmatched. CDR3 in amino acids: CASSQVQGVYEQYF. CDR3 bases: TGTGCCAGCAGCCAAGTACAGGGGGTGTACGAGCAGTACTTC.

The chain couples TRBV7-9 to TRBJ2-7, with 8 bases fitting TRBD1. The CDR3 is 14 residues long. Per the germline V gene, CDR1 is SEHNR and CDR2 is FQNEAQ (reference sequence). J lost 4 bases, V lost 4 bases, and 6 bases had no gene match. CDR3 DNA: TGTGCCAGCAGCTCGGACAGGGTCGTGTACGAGCAGTACTTC. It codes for CASSSDRVVYEQYF.

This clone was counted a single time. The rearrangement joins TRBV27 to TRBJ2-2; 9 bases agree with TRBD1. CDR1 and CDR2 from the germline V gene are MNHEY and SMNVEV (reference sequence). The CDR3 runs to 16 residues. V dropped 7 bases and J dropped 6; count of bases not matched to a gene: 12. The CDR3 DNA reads TGTGCCAGCACCCTAAACGGGGACAGGGTAGCCGGGGAGCTGTTTTTT. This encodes CASTLNGDRVAGELFF.

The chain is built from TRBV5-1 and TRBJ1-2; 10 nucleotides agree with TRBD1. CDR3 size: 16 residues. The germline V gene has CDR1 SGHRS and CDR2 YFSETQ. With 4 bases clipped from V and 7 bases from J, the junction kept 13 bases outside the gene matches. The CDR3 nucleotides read TGCGCCAGCAGCCCAATATCCGGAGACAGGGGGCTTGGCTACACCTTC. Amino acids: CASSPISGDRGLGYTF.

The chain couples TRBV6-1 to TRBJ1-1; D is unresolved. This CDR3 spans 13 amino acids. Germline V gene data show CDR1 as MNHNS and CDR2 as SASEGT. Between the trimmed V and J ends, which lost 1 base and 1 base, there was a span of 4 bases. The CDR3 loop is CASSEDWNTEAFF. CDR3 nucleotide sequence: TGTGCCAGCAGTGAAGACTGGAACACTGAAGCTTTCTTT.

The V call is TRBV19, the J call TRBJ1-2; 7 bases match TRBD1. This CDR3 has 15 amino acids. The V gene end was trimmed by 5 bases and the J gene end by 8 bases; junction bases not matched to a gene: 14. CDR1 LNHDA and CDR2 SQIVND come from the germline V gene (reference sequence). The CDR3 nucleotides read TGTGCCAGTAGTGACGAACCTAAGGGGGCTGGCGGCTACACCTTC. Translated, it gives CASSDEPKGAGGYTF.

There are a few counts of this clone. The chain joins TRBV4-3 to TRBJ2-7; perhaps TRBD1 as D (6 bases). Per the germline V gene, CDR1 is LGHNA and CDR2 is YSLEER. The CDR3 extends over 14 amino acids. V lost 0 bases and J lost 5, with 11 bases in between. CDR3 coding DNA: TGCGCCAGCAGCCAAGATTCAGGGGTCCACGAGCAGTACTTC. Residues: CASSQDSGVHEQYF.

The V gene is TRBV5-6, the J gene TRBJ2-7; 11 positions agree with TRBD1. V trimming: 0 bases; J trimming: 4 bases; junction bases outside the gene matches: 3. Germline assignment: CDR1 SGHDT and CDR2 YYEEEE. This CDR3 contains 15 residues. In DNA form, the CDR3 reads TGTGCCAGCAGCTTGGTGAGGGACAGGGGGTACGAGCAGTACTTC. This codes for CASSLVRDRGYEQYF.